The 28 T cell receptor beta chains in this list originate from one sample, sequenced in a study of OX40 agonist ivuxolimab in advanced cancers. Only in-frame clones appear in the TCRdb table, and some are missing; sequencing was by immunoSEQ multiplex PCR. The profile covers fewer than 65,000 clones, with roughly 87% appearing a single time and approximately 0.35% taken by the ten largest. Here the sequenced sample was CD4+ or CD8+ T cells sorted from blood, taken in a trial of the OX40 agonist ivuxolimab. The receptors here all came from an adult with an advanced solid tumor such as melanoma, head and neck, liver or kidney cancer.

This clone was seen more than once but under ten times. The rearrangement links TRBV27 to TRBJ2-7; D may be TRBD1 or TRBD2 (5 bases each). Germline V CDR1 and CDR2: MNHEY, SMNVEV (reference sequence). The ends were cut back, 5 bases at V and 2 bases at J, with 13 bases in the middle. The CDR3 runs to 14 residues. CDR3 in DNA: TGTGCCAGCAGTCCCGGGACGCCGCCCTACGAGCAGTACTTC. It translates to CASSPGTPPYEQYF.

The rearrangement uses TRBV29-1 and TRBJ1-6; D is possibly TRBD1 (5 bases). CDR1 SQVTM and CDR2 ANQGSEA come from the germline V gene. Trimming took 6 bases from V and 3 from J, leaving 9 bases between them. The CDR3 is made up of 13 amino acids. DNA for the CDR3: TGCAGCGTCGGGACGGACTATAATTCACCCCTCCACTTT. Its translation is CSVGTDYNSPLHF.

The V and J genes are TRBV7-9 and TRBJ2-7, with 9 bases fitting TRBD1. The CDR3 has 16 amino acids. CDR1 and CDR2 from the germline V gene are SEHNR and FQNEAQ (reference sequence). Unmatched junction bases numbered 9, after V lost 2 bases and J lost 4 bases. This chain's CDR3 is CASSLYPGQGGYEQYF. The CDR3 region has the DNA TGTGCCAGCAGCTTATACCCGGGACAGGGCGGTTACGAGCAGTACTTC.

The count of this clone is one. This chain connects TRBV27 to TRBJ2-1; 8 nucleotides line up with TRBD1. CDR1 is MNHEY, CDR2 SMNVEV, per germline (reference sequence). After removal of 5 bases from V and 4 bases from J, the junction contained 10 bases not matched to a gene. This CDR3 has 16 residues. This CDR3 is CASSRGTGQIYNEQFF. CDR3 nucleotide sequence: TGTGCCAGCAGTCGAGGGACAGGTCAAATATACAATGAGCAGTTCTTC.

The V gene is TRBV6-5, the J gene TRBJ1-5; a possible D gene is TRBD1 (6 bases). V was pared by 2 bases and J by 1 base, with 12 bases between. The CDR3 has 16 amino acids. From germline, CDR1 is MNHEY and CDR2 SVGAGI. The CDR3 protein is CASSYKGVGSNQPQHF. CDR3 sequence (DNA): TGTGCCAGCAGTTACAAGGGGGTAGGGAGCAATCAGCCCCAGCATTTT.

This chain uses TRBV6-5 with TRBJ2-2; TRBD2 matches at 9 bases. There are 16 residues in the CDR3. Germline trimming cut 2 bases from V and 6 bases from J; bases unmatched to any gene: 7. Per germline, CDR1 MNHEY and CDR2 SVGAGI. CDR3 coding DNA: TGTGCCAGCAGTTACATTCTAGCGGGGAGGCCCGGGGAGCTGTTTTTT. Translating it yields CASSYILAGRPGELFF.

The chain carries TRBV5-1 and TRBJ1-1; possible D gene TRBD1, 5 bases. The CDR3 length is 15 residues. The V end lost 5 bases, the J end lost 0 bases, and 14 bases lay between the germline ends. Germline assignment: CDR1 SGHRS and CDR2 YFSETQ. The CDR3 is CASSRDGLMNTEAFF. For the CDR3, the DNA is TGCGCCAGCAGTCGGGACGGCCTAATGAACACTGAAGCTTTCTTT.

The chain recombines TRBV6-6 with TRBJ1-6; tentative D call: TRBD1 (5 bases). The V gene lost 0 bases and the J gene lost 9 bases, with 6 bases spanning the gap. This CDR3 comprises 13 residues. Germline lookup yields CDR1 MNHNY and CDR2 SVGAGI (reference sequence). CDR3 nucleotide sequence: TGTGCCAGCAGTTACTCAGGGGTTTCACCCCTCCACTTT. Translation gives CASSYSGVSPLHF.

This clone was detected only a few times. The chain is built from TRBV30 and TRBJ2-2; unclear D gene. V was pared by 0 bases and J by 5 bases, with 10 bases between. The CDR3 sequence is 14 residues long. Per the germline V gene, CDR1 is GTSNPN and CDR2 is SVGIG (reference sequence). The CDR3: CAWSVKAVTGELFF. DNA of the CDR3: TGTGCCTGGAGTGTAAAGGCAGTTACCGGGGAGCTGTTTTTT.

The V call is TRBV5-1, the J call TRBJ2-3, with a possible D match to TRBD1 (5 bases). V lost 4 bases to trimming and J lost 1 base, with 19 bases between them. The CDR3 is 17 residues long. Germline V gene lookup returns CDR1 SGHRS and CDR2 YFSETQ. CDR3 in DNA: TGCGCCAGCAGCCTCGGAGTGTCAGGGTCTGGCACAGATACGCAGTATTTT. It specifies CASSLGVSGSGTDTQYF.

The rearrangement joins TRBV7-8 to TRBJ1-5, with no clear D. Looked up from germline, CDR1 is SGHVS and CDR2 is FQNEAQ. Trimming left V 3 bases short and J 4 bases short, with 7 bases between. The CDR3 covers 13 residues. CDR3 region: CASSFGQNQPQHF. The CDR3 DNA is TGTGCCAGCAGCTTTGGGCAGAATCAGCCCCAGCATTTT.

This clone has more than one count but fewer than ten. The chain is built from TRBV12-5 and TRBJ1-1; possibly TRBD1 for D (5 bases). The V gene's germline CDR1 is LGHNT and CDR2 FRNRAP. Trimming took off 3 bases at V and 2 bases at J, with 7 bases between the two ends. This CDR3 has 13 residues. The chain's CDR3 is CASGLTGNTEAFF. For the CDR3, the DNA is TGTGCTAGTGGTTTAACAGGTAACACTGAAGCTTTCTTT.

The V call is TRBV11-2, the J call TRBJ2-5, with unresolved D. There are 12 residues in the CDR3. V dropped 5 bases and J dropped 6 bases, with 10 bases sitting between them. Germline CDR1 is SGHAT and CDR2 is FQNNGV. The CDR3 sequence is CASSAQSKTQYF. In nucleotides, the CDR3 is TGTGCCAGCAGCGCCCAATCGAAGACCCAGTACTTC. Variable domain in full (rest from reference TRBV11-2 and TRBJ2-5): EAGVAQSPRYKIIEKRQSVAFWCNPISGHATLYWYQQILGQGPKLLIQFQNNGVVDDSQLPKDRFSAERLKGVDSTLKIQPAKLEDSAVYLCASSAQSKTQYFGPGTRLLVL.

The chain combines TRBV6-6 with TRBJ1-4; 7 nucleotides line up with TRBD1. The junction had 9 bases not matched to a gene; V was cut back by 6 bases and J by 5 bases. Germline CDR1 MNHNY, CDR2 SVGAGI (reference sequence). This CDR3 is built from 15 residues. The chain's CDR3 is CASSQRDSPNEKLFF. CDR3 in DNA: TGTGCCAGCAGCCAACGGGACAGCCCGAATGAAAAACTGTTTTTT.

The J gene is TRBJ1-5, the V gene TRBV27; D may be TRBD1 (6 bases). This CDR3 has 18 residues. Germline values: CDR1 MNHEY, CDR2 SMNVEV (reference sequence). The V and J ends lost 3 bases and 2 bases respectively, with 20 bases between them. The CDR3 reads CASSFRGSGGGGNQPQHF. The CDR3 nucleotides read TGTGCCAGCAGTTTCCGGGGGTCGGGGGGGGGCGGCAATCAGCCCCAGCATTTT.

This clone has only one observation. V gene TRBV5-1 combines with J gene TRBJ2-1, with D perhaps matching TRBD1 or TRBD2 (6 bases each). V was cut by 1 base and J by 13 bases, with 15 bases left in between. The germline CDR1 and CDR2 sequences are SGHRS and YFSETQ. This CDR3 is 13 amino acids long. In DNA form, the CDR3 reads TGCGCCAGCAGCTTGAACACCGGGGGACAACAGTTCTTC. The encoded protein is CASSLNTGGQQFF.

The genes are TRBV5-1 and TRBJ1-5; D may be TRBD1 (5 bases). V dropped 0 bases and J dropped 7 bases, with 14 bases sitting between them. Germline-derived CDR1 and CDR2 are SGHRS and YFSETQ. The CDR3 is 15 residues long. CDR3 region: CASSLAWGGDQPQHF. Written as DNA, the CDR3 is TGCGCCAGCAGCTTGGCCTGGGGGGGGGACCAGCCCCAGCATTTT.

The rearrangement uses TRBV7-2 and TRBJ1-2; tentative D call: TRBD1 (5 bases). Germline values: CDR1 SGHTA, CDR2 FQGNSA. V lost 1 base to trimming and J lost 2 bases, with 11 bases between them. The CDR3 has 15 residues. CDR3 sequence (DNA): TGTGCCAGCAGCTTAGGGTTGAGACAGAACTATGGCTACACCTTC. It codes for CASSLGLRQNYGYTF.

The genes are TRBV2 and TRBJ1-1, with no clear D. V was shortened by 4 bases and J by 0 bases, with 12 bases between the two germline ends. This CDR3 contains 15 residues. The germline V gene encodes CDR1 SNHLY and CDR2 FYNNEI. The CDR3 DNA reads TGTGCCAGCAGTGTGGACGGCCGTTTGAACACTGAAGCTTTCTTT. It codes for CASSVDGRLNTEAFF.

The V gene is TRBV7-2, the J gene TRBJ2-7; D is unresolved. V lost 5 bases and J lost 6, with 20 bases in between. The germline CDR1 and CDR2 sequences are SGHTA and FQGNSA. CDR3 length equals 15 residues. The CDR3 sequence is CASSLLVSKEGEQYF. The CDR3 bases are TGTGCCAGCAGCCTCCTCGTCTCCAAAGAAGGCGAGCAGTACTTC.

The CDR3 bases are TGTGCCAGCAGTGAAAGGTTGGGGGCACGCCAAGAGACCCAGTACTTC. It translates to CASSERLGARQETQYF. The chain employs TRBV6-1 and TRBJ2-5, with a tentative D call TRBD1 (6 bases). Trimming stripped 2 bases from V and 1 base from J, with 14 bases between. Germline lookup yields CDR1 MNHNS and CDR2 SASEGT. The CDR3 extends over 16 amino acids.

The V and J genes are TRBV4-3 and TRBJ2-1; 10 bases fit TRBD2. This CDR3 has 17 amino acids. With 4 bases clipped from V and 3 bases from J, the junction kept 9 bases outside the gene matches. Germline V gene lookup returns CDR1 LGHNA and CDR2 YSLEER. The CDR3 region has the DNA TGCGCCAGCAGCCCTGATCTAGCGGGGGCTGGCTACAATGAGCAGTTCTTC. Its protein product is CASSPDLAGAGYNEQFF.

The chain joins TRBV29-1 to TRBJ1-1; no reliable D call. V was shortened by 4 bases and J by 0 bases, with 3 bases between the two germline ends. Germline CDR1 and CDR2: SQVTM and ANQGSEA. This CDR3 is 11 amino acids long. The CDR3 DNA follows: TGCAGCGTTGCGATGAACACTGAAGCTTTCTTT. Residues: CSVAMNTEAFF.

CDR3 nucleotides: TGTGCCAGCTCACCATCCCGGACAGGGTCTGAAAAACTGTTTTTT. It is translated as CASSPSRTGSEKLFF. J is TRBJ1-4 and V is TRBV18, with TRBD1 matching 8 bases. Looked up from germline, CDR1 is KGHSH and CDR2 is LQKENI. With V trimmed by 2 bases and J by 7 bases, 6 bases remained unmatched. This CDR3 spans 15 amino acids.

The chain couples TRBV30 to TRBJ2-3; TRBD2 matches 9 bases. This CDR3 has 16 amino acids. In germline, CDR1 is GTSNPN, CDR2 SVGIG (reference sequence). The J segment lost 2 bases and the V segment lost 0 bases, leaving 6 bases of the junction unmatched. For the CDR3, the DNA is TGTGCCTGGAGTGTAGGCCTAGCGGGGCCCACAGATACGCAGTATTTT. Its translation is CAWSVGLAGPTDTQYF.

This chain joins TRBV11-2 and TRBJ1-5, with a possible D match to TRBD1 (5 bases). This CDR3 is built from 15 residues. V lost 1 base, J lost 3 bases, and 10 bases lay in between. Germline V gives CDR1 SGHAT, CDR2 FQNNGV. The CDR3 spells CASSLGTGHNQPQHF. The CDR3 DNA follows: TGTGCCAGCAGCTTAGGAACAGGACACAATCAGCCCCAGCATTTT.

In DNA form, the CDR3 reads TGTGCCAGCAGCCCCGTAAAAATTAAACCACAGGGGAACACCGGGGAGCTGTTTTTT. Its translation is CASSPVKIKPQGNTGELFF. The rearrangement links TRBV14 to TRBJ2-2, with D possibly matching TRBD1 (6 bases). CDR1 is SGHDN, CDR2 FVKESK, per germline. The CDR3 totals 19 residues. V lost 4 bases and J lost 1, with 22 bases in between.

This rearrangement joins TRBV11-2 to TRBJ2-5; D possibly uses TRBD1 or TRBD2 (6 bases each). Germline CDR1 reads SGHAT; CDR2 reads FQNNGV. CDR3 length equals 15 residues. Trimming took 4 bases from V and 1 from J, leaving 13 bases between them. The CDR3: CASSSLRGAQETQYF. The CDR3 DNA reads as TGTGCCAGCAGCTCCCTGAGGGGGGCCCAAGAGACCCAGTACTTC.